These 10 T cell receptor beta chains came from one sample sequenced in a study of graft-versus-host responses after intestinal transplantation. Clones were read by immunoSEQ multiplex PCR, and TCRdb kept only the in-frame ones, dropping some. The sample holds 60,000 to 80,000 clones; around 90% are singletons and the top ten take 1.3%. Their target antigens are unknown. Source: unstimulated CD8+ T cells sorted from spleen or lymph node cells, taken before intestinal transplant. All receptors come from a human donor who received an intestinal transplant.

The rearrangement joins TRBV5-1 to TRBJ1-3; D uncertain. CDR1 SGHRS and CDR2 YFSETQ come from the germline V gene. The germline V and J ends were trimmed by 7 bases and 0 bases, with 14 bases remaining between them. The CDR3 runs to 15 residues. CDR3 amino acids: CASQTDYSSGNTIYF. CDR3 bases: TGCGCCAGCCAAACAGATTACAGCTCTGGAAACACCATATATTTT.

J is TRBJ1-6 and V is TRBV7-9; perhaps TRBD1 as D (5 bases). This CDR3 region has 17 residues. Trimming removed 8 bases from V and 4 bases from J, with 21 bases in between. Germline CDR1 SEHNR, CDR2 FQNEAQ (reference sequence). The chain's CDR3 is CASRDITGGRYNSPLHF. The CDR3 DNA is TGTGCCAGCCGAGATATTACGGGGGGGAGATATAATTCACCCCTCCACTTT.

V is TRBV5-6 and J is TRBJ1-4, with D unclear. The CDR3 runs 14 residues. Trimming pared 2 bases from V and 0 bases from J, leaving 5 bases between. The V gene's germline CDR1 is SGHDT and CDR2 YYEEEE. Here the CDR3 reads CASSFIATNEKLFF. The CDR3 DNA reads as TGTGCCAGCAGCTTTATTGCAACTAATGAAAAACTGTTTTTT.

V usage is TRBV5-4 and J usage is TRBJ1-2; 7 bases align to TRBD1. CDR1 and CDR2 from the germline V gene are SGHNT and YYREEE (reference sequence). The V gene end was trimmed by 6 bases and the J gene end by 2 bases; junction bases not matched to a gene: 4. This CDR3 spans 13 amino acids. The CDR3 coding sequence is TGTGCCAGCAACCAGGGGGGAAACTATGGCTACACCTTC. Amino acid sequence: CASNQGGNYGYTF.

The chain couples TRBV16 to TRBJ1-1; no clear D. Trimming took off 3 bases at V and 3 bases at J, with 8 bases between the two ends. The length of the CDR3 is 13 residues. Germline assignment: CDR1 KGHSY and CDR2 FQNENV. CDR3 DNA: TGTGCCAGCAGCCACCCCGGGGACACTGAAGCTTTCTTT. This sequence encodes CASSHPGDTEAFF.

CDR3 in amino acids: CASRAGASTDTQYF. DNA of the CDR3: TGTGCCAGTAGGGCTGGGGCTAGCACAGATACGCAGTATTTT. The chain is built from TRBV19 and TRBJ2-3; weak D call: TRBD1 (5 bases). Germline values: CDR1 LNHDA, CDR2 SQIVND (reference sequence). V was trimmed by 6 bases and J by 0 bases, leaving 10 bases between them. There are 14 residues in the CDR3.

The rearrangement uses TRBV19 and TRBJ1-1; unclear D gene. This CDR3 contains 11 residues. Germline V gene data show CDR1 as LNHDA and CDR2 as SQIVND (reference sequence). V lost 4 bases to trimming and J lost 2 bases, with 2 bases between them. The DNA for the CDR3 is TGTGCCAGTAGTACAAACACTGAAGCTTTCTTT. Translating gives CASSTNTEAFF.

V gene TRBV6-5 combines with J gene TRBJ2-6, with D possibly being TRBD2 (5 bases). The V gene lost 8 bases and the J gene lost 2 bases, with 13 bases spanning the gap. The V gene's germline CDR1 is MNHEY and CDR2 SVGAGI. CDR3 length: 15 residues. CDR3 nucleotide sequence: TGTGCCAGCGGTCGGGGTTCCCCTGGGGCCAACGTCCTGACTTTC. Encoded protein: CASGRGSPGANVLTF.

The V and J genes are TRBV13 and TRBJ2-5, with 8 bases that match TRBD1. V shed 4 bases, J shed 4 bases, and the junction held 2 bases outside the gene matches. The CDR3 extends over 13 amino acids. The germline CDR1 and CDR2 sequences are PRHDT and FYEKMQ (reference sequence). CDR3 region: CASSSTGAETQYF. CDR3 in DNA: TGTGCCAGCAGCTCGACAGGGGCAGAGACCCAGTACTTC.

For the CDR3, the DNA is TGTGCCTCGCGGACAGGGGGCCACAGCTCCTACGAGCAGTACTTC. Amino acids: CASRTGGHSSYEQYF. The rearrangement joins TRBV6-1 to TRBJ2-7, with 11 bases that match TRBD1. The CDR3 is 15 residues long. From germline, CDR1 is MNHNS and CDR2 SASEGT. The V and J ends lost 11 bases and 0 bases, in that order; junction bases with no gene match: 9.